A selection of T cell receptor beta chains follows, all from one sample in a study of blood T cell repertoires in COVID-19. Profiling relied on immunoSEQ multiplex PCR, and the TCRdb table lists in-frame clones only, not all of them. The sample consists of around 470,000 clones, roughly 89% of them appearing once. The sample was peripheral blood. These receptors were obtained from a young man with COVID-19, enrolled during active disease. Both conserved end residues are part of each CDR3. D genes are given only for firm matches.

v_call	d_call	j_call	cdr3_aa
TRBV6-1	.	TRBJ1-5	CASSELAGLKPQHF
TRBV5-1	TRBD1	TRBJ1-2	CASSLEGQGVFGYTF
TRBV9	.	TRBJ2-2	CASSVTGGELFF
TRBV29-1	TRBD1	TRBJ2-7	CSVEGTGGYEQYF
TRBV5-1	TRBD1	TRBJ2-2	CASHRGPFWGGTGELFF
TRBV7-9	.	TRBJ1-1	CASSYSPGSDTEAFF
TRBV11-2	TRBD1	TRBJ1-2	CASSLYWGRQGADGYTF
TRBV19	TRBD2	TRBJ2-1	CASKERGGSSYNEQFF
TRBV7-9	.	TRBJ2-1	CASSLGLTPEGSKQFF
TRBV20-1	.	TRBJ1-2	CSARRGGGYTF
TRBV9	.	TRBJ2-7	CASSVADFYEQYF
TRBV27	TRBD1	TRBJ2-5	CASSHRTGNQETQYF
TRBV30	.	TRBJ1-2	CAWRGGRGNYGYTF
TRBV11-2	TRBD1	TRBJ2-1	CASSVQGVGNEQFF
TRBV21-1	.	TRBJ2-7	CASSTTGTGSEQYF
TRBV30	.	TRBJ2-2	CAWSTSSTGELFF
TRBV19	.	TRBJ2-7	CASKEAGTYEQYF
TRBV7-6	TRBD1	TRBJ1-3	CASSFTTGTGLSGNTIYF
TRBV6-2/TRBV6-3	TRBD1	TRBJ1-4	CASSYWTGEGEKLFF
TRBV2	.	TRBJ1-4	CASSGEGGEKLFF
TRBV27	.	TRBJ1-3	CASSTRGSSGNTIYF
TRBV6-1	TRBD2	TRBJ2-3	CASSVLSGRVTDTQYF
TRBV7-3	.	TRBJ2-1	CASSRDRPPDEQFF
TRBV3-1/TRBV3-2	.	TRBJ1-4	CASSKMSTTNEKLFF
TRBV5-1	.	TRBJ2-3	CASSLAVLLSDTQYF
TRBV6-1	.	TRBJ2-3	CASSDDRSTDTQYF
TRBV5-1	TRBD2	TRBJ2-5	CASSSGTSGNFQETQYF
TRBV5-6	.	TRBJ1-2	CASSLIRGPHYGYTF
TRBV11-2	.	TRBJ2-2	CASSLERTNTGELFF
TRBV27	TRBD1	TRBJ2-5	CASRRAGDRVGETQYF
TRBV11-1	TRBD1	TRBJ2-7	CASSQDRFSYEQYF
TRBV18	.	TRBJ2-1	CASSPETTSLEQFF
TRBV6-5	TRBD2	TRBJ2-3	CASRRTSGGIDTQYF
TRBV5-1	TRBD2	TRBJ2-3	CASSLKPGSGRADTQYF
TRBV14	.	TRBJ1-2	CASSQGRGDYGYTF
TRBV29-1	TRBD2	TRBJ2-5	CSVGTSGQETQYF
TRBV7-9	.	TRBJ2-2	CASSVVVNTGELFF
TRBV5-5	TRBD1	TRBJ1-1	CASSSGQTPTEAFF
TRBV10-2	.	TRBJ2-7	CASSERTGAYEQYF
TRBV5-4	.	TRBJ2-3	CASSLWQDTQYF
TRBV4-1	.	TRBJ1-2	CASSQDFGRDGGYTF
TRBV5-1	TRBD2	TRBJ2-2	CASSRKLQDSGTSGRSGELFF
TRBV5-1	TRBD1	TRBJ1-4	CASGEGQTNEKLFF
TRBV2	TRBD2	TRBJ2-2	CASSELSGTGELFF
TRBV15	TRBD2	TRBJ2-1	CATKEGGSSYNEQFF
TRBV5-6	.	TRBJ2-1	CASSLGPSYNEQFF
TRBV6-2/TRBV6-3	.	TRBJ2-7	CASSYGRERYEQYF
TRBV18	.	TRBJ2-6	CASSPSGSGANVLTF
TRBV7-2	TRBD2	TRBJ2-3	CASSLAGLATDTQYF
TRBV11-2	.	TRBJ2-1	CASSFIKSSYNEQFF
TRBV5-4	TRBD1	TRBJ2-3	CASSFDRAWDSSTDTQYF
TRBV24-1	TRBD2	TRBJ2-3	CATSQREGGADTQYF
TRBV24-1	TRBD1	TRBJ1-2	CATSDDDRGGGGYGYTF
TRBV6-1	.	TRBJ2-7	CASSDPTADEQYF
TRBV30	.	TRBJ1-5	CAWSAGPNQPQHF
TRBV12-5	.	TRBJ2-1	CASGLVRSGFLNEQFF